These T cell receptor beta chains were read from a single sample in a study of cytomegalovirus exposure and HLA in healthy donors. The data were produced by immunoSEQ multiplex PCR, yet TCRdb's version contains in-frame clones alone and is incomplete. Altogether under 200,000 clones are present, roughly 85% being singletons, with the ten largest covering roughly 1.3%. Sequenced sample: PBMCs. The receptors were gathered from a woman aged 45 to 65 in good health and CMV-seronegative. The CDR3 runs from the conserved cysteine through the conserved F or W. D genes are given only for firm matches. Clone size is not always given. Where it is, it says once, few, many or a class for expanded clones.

CDR3 DNA: TGCAGCGTACTGCCGGACAGCGGGGCCTACAATGAGCAGTTCTTC
CDR3 protein: CSVLPDSGAYNEQFF
CDR3 length: 15
clone size: -
D gene: -
J gene: TRBJ2-1
V gene: TRBV29-1

CDR3 DNA: TGTGCCAGCAGTAACCCGGGACTAGCCTACAATGAGCAGTTCTTC
CDR3 protein: CASSNPGLAYNEQFF
CDR3 length: 15
clone size: -
D gene: TRBD2
J gene: TRBJ2-1
V gene: TRBV25-1

CDR3 DNA: TGTGCCTGGAGTGTACAAAATGAGCAGTTCTTC
CDR3 protein: CAWSVQNEQFF
CDR3 length: 11
clone size: -
D gene: -
J gene: TRBJ2-1
V gene: TRBV30

CDR3 DNA: TGTGCCAGCAGCTTGAGCAACACTGAAGCTTTCTTT
CDR3 protein: CASSLSNTEAFF
CDR3 length: 12
clone size: -
D gene: -
J gene: TRBJ1-1
V gene: TRBV7-9

CDR3 DNA: TGTGCCAGCAGTCCAAAAGCCCAGGGGGCTTCAGGATATAATTCACCCCTCCACTTT
CDR3 protein: CASSPKAQGASGYNSPLHF
CDR3 length: 19
clone size: few
D gene: TRBD1
J gene: TRBJ1-6
V gene: TRBV27

CDR3 DNA: TGTGCCAGCCGCTCCTTTGGCGGGAGCTCCTACGAGCAGTACTTC
CDR3 protein: CASRSFGGSSYEQYF
CDR3 length: 15
clone size: -
D gene: TRBD2
J gene: TRBJ2-7
V gene: TRBV27

CDR3 DNA: TGTGCCAGCATTTCACAGGCCCTCTCTGGGGCCAACGTCCTGACTTTC
CDR3 protein: CASISQALSGANVLTF
CDR3 length: 16
clone size: -
D gene: -
J gene: TRBJ2-6
V gene: TRBV28

CDR3 DNA: TGTGCCAGCAGCCCGGGACAGGGGGCCCTTTACACTGAAGCTTTCTTT
CDR3 protein: CASSPGQGALYTEAFF
CDR3 length: 16
clone size: -
D gene: TRBD1
J gene: TRBJ1-1
V gene: TRBV5-4

CDR3 DNA: TGTGCCAGTAGTATGACAGTCTCCTACGAGCAGTACTTC
CDR3 protein: CASSMTVSYEQYF
CDR3 length: 13
clone size: -
D gene: -
J gene: TRBJ2-7
V gene: TRBV19

CDR3 DNA: TGTGCCAGCAGTCTAACCACCGGGACAGGGGTGTACGAGCAGTACTTC
CDR3 protein: CASSLTTGTGVYEQYF
CDR3 length: 16
clone size: -
D gene: TRBD1
J gene: TRBJ2-7
V gene: TRBV5-8

CDR3 DNA: TGTGCCAGCAGCTTAGTTTATGGGCAGAGAAATCAGCCCCAGCATTTT
CDR3 protein: CASSLVYGQRNQPQHF
CDR3 length: 16
clone size: -
D gene: -
J gene: TRBJ1-5
V gene: TRBV7-8

CDR3 DNA: TGTGCCAGCAGTTTATTTCAGGGGATGGGGGCCTACAATGAGCAGTTCTTC
CDR3 protein: CASSLFQGMGAYNEQFF
CDR3 length: 17
clone size: -
D gene: -
J gene: TRBJ2-1
V gene: TRBV27

CDR3 DNA: TGTGCCAGCAGTGCAGATACAGACAATGAGCAGTTCTTC
CDR3 protein: CASSADTDNEQFF
CDR3 length: 13
clone size: -
D gene: -
J gene: TRBJ2-1
V gene: TRBV6-4

CDR3 DNA: TGTGCCAGCAGCTTGTGGGGCGGGAGGGCCTCCGAGCAGTACTTC
CDR3 protein: CASSLWGGRASEQYF
CDR3 length: 15
clone size: -
D gene: TRBD2
J gene: TRBJ2-7
V gene: TRBV5-5

CDR3 DNA: TGTGCCAGCAGCTCAGTCCCCGGGACAGGGTTTTTTCGTGAAAAACTGTTTTTT
CDR3 protein: CASSSVPGTGFFREKLFF
CDR3 length: 18
clone size: -
D gene: TRBD1
J gene: TRBJ1-4
V gene: TRBV7-2

CDR3 DNA: TGTGCCAGCAGCCAAGTTGGGGGGGCCTTGGCGGAGCAGTTCTTC
CDR3 protein: CASSQVGGALAEQFF
CDR3 length: 15
clone size: -
D gene: -
J gene: TRBJ2-1
V gene: TRBV4-2